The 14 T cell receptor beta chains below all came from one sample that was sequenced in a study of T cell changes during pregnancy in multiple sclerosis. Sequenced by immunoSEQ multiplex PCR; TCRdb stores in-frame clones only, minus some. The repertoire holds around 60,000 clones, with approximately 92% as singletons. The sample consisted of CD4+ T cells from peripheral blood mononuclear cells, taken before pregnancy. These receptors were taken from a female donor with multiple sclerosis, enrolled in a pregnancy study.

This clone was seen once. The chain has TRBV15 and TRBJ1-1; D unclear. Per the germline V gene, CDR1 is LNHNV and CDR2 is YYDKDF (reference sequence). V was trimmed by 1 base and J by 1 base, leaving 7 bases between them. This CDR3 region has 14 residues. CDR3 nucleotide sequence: TGTGCCACCAGCAGAGCATCGGGGAACACTGAAGCTTTCTTT. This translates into CATSRASGNTEAFF.

CDR3 protein: CASSLGGGLAPFEYF. DNA of the CDR3: TGTGCCAGCAGCTTAGGGGGGGGACTAGCGCCTTTCGAGTATTTT. The rearrangement links TRBV11-1 to TRBJ2-3, with 10 bases aligning to TRBD2. Trimming took 1 base from V and 13 from J; bases not matched to a gene: 11. CDR1 and CDR2 (germline): SGHAT, FQDESV (reference sequence). The CDR3 extends over 15 amino acids.

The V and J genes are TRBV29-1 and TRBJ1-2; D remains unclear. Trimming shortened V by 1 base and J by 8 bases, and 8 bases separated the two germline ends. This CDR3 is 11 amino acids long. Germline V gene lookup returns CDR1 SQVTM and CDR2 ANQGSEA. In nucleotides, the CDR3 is TGCAGCGTTGAAGTAGGGAGAGGCTACACCTTC. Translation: CSVEVGRGYTF.

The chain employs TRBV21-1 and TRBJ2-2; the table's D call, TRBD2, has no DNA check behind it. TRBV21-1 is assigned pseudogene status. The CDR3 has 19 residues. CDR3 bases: TGTGCCAGCAGCAAAGATCCCTCCCGATGTAGCGGGAGTACCGGGGAGCTGTTTTTT. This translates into CASSKDPSRCSGSTGELFF.

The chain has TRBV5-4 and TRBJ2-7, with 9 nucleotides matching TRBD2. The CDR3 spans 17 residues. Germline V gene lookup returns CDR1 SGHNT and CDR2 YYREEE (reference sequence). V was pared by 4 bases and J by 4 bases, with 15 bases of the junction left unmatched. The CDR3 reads CASSVISLAGTSYEQYF. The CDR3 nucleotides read TGTGCCAGCAGCGTGATCTCCCTAGCGGGGACGAGTTACGAGCAGTACTTC.

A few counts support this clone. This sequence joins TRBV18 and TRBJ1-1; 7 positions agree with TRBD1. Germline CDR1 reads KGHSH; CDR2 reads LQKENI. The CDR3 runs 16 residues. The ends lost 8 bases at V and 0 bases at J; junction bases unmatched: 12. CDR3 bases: TGTGCCAGCACAATGACATGGGACAGTTTGAACACTGAAGCTTTCTTT. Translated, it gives CASTMTWDSLNTEAFF.

The CDR3 sequence: CASSEPDRVTQETQYF. CDR3 in DNA: TGTGCCAGCAGTGAACCCGACAGGGTGACACAAGAGACCCAGTACTTC. This rearrangement joins TRBV25-1 to TRBJ2-5, with 7 bases aligning to TRBD1. This CDR3 is built from 16 residues. Germline values: CDR1 MGHDK, CDR2 SYGVNS. V shed 2 bases and J 2 bases; nucleotides not matched to a gene: 8.

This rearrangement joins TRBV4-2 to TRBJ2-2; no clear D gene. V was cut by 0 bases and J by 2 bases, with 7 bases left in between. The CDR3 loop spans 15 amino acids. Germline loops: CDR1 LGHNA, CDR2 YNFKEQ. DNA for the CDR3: TGTGCCAGCAGCCAAGACGAACATAACACCGGGGAGCTGTTTTTT. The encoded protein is CASSQDEHNTGELFF.

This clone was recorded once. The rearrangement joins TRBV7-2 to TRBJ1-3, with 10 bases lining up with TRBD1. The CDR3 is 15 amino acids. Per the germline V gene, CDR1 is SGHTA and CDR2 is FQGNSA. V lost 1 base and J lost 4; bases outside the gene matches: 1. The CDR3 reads CASSLGQGAGNTIYF. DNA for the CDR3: TGTGCCAGCAGCTTAGGACAGGGGGCGGGAAACACCATATATTTT.

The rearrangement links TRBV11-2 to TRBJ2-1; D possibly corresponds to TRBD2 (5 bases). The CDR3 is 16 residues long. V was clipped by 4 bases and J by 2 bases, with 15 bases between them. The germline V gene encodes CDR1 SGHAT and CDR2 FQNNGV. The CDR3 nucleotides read TGTGCCAGCAGCTCCAGGACTTTCACAGCCTACAATGAGCAGTTCTTC. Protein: CASSSRTFTAYNEQFF.

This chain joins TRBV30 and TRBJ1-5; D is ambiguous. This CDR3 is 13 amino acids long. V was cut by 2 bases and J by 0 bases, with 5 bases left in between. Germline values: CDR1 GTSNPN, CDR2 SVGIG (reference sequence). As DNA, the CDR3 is TGTGCCTGGAGTCGAGATAGCAATCAGCCCCAGCATTTT. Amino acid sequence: CAWSRDSNQPQHF.

The CDR3 DNA follows: TGCGCCAGCAGCTTGGGGCCTCGGGGGGCTCCCCAAGAGACCCAGTACTTC. It yields the protein CASSLGPRGAPQETQYF. This chain uses TRBV5-1 with TRBJ2-5; D is possibly TRBD2 (7 bases). Trimming took 0 bases from V and 1 from J, leaving 16 bases between them. In germline, CDR1 is SGHRS, CDR2 YFSETQ. The CDR3 sequence is 17 residues long.

This CDR3 is CASSLVFPLAGAYNEQFF. CDR3 nucleotides: TGTGCCAGCAGCTTAGTGTTCCCACTAGCGGGGGCCTACAATGAGCAGTTCTTC. The genes are TRBV11-2 and TRBJ2-1, with TRBD2 matching over 11 bases. The CDR3 has 18 amino acids. The V gene's germline CDR1 is SGHAT and CDR2 FQNNGV. The trim removed 1 base at V and 2 bases at J, leaving 7 bases unmatched.

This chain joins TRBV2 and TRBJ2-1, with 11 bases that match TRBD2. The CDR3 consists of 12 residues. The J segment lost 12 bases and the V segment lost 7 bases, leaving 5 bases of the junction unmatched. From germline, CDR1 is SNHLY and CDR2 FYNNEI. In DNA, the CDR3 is TGTGCCAGCACTGGGACTAGCGGAAGGCAGTTCTTC. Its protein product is CASTGTSGRQFF.